Below are 28 T cell receptor beta chains sequenced from a single sample in a study of blood T cell repertoires in COVID-19. Measured with immunoSEQ multiplex PCR; TCRdb has only the in-frame clones, and not every one. This sample yields under 150,000 clones, of which 70% to 80% are seen a single time; 9% to 10% belongs to the top ten. Sequenced: peripheral blood. The receptor source for this set is a woman in her 50s with active or convalescent COVID-19.

The rearrangement joins TRBV29-1 to TRBJ2-6; no definite D call. There are 13 residues in the CDR3. Germline CDR1 and CDR2: SQVTM and ANQGSEA. V was shortened by 6 bases and J by 0 bases, with 6 bases between the two germline ends. The CDR3 is CSVRNSGANVLTF. For the CDR3, the DNA is TGCAGCGTCAGGAACTCTGGGGCCAACGTCCTGACTTTC.

The chain is built from TRBV4-2 and TRBJ2-3; TRBD2 matches at 12 bases. V lost 4 bases and J lost 3; bases outside the gene matches: 5. This CDR3 is built from 16 residues. Germline CDR1 LGHNA, CDR2 YNFKEQ. The CDR3 DNA reads as TGTGCCAGCAGCCGACGAACTAGCGGGGGGACAGATACGCAGTATTTT. This sequence encodes CASSRRTSGGTDTQYF.

This clone has only a few counts. V gene TRBV6-5 combines with J gene TRBJ2-2; tentatively, D is TRBD2 (6 bases). Germline V CDR1 and CDR2: MNHEY, SVGAGI. V shed 2 bases and J shed 0 bases, with 7 bases lying between them. The CDR3 length is 15 residues. Here the CDR3 reads CASSYERANTGELFF. CDR3 nucleotides: TGTGCCAGCAGTTACGAGCGGGCGAACACCGGGGAGCTGTTTTTT.

In its sample, this clone was seen a few times. The rearrangement uses TRBV21-1 and TRBJ1-5; TRBD1 is taken as the D call from the table, unchecked against the DNA. TRBV21-1 is a pseudogene locus. The CDR3 totals 16 residues. The CDR3 nucleotides are TGTGCCAGCAGCAAAAGGGCCGGACAGTGCAATCAAGCCCAGCATTTT. Translated: CASSKRAGQCNQAQHF.

In nucleotides, the CDR3 is TGTGCCAGCAGTTACCCTCAGACAGGGAACACTGAAGCTTTCTTT. Amino acids: CASSYPQTGNTEAFF. This chain joins TRBV6-2 or TRBV6-3 and TRBJ1-1; D might be TRBD1 (6 bases). V was cut by 2 bases and J by 1 base, with 11 bases left in between. CDR3 size: 15 residues. From germline, CDR1 is MNHEY and CDR2 SVGEGT.

The V gene is TRBV5-6, the J gene TRBJ1-4; D gene unclear. V was cut by 0 bases and J by 8 bases, with 5 bases left in between. The CDR3 contains 12 residues. CDR1 and CDR2 (germline): SGHDT, YYEEEE. The CDR3 DNA follows: TGTGCCAGCAGCTTGGTCGGGGAAAAACTGTTTTTT. Protein: CASSLVGEKLFF.

This clone has only a few counts. V is TRBV6-4 and J is TRBJ2-1, with TRBD2 matching 11 bases. The V gene end was trimmed by 0 bases and the J gene end by 8 bases; junction bases not matched to a gene: 3. CDR1 MRHNA and CDR2 SNTAGT come from the germline V gene. The CDR3 consists of 15 residues. DNA of the CDR3: TGTGCCAGCAGTGACTCTAGCGGGGGGGCCGATGAGCAGTTCTTC. It specifies CASSDSSGGADEQFF.

The V call is TRBV3-1 (or the pseudogene TRBV3-2), the J call TRBJ2-3; TRBD2 aligns across 8 bases. Germline V CDR1 and CDR2: LGHDT, YNNKEL (reference sequence). The CDR3 totals 16 residues. Losses at the gene ends were 6 bases for V and 2 bases for J; bases not matched to a gene: 10. The CDR3 sequence: CASSLGLAGTTDTQYF. CDR3 DNA: TGTGCCAGCAGTCTTGGATTAGCGGGGACCACAGATACGCAGTATTTT.

This chain links TRBV13 with TRBJ1-2; no clear D. Trimming cost V 0 bases and J 8 bases, with 7 bases left between them. Per germline, CDR1 PRHDT and CDR2 FYEKMQ (reference sequence). The CDR3 totals 12 residues. The DNA of the CDR3 is TGTGCCAGCAGCTTAGGCACGGGGGGCTACACCTTC. Protein: CASSLGTGGYTF.

This rearrangement joins TRBV12-3 or TRBV12-4 to TRBJ1-1, with D possibly TRBD1 on 6 matching bases. This CDR3 has 13 amino acids. V lost 6 bases and J lost 5, with 13 bases in between. The CDR3 DNA is TGTGCCAGCAGCCCAGGGGTGAGGACTGAAGCTTTCTTT. It yields the protein CASSPGVRTEAFF.

The chain joins TRBV7-2 to TRBJ2-5; 9 bases are shared with TRBD2. Germline assignment: CDR1 SGHTA and CDR2 FQGNSA. Trimming took 0 bases from V and 2 from J; bases not matched to a gene: 7. The CDR3 runs to 17 residues. The CDR3 is CASSLAVASGVQETQYF. For the CDR3, the DNA is TGTGCCAGCAGCTTAGCGGTGGCTAGCGGGGTACAAGAGACCCAGTACTTC.

The CDR3 nucleotides read TGTGCCAGCAGCGGGGGAGGGGTGCCTAACTATGGCTACACCTTC. This encodes CASSGGGVPNYGYTF. V and J are TRBV9 and TRBJ1-2; D may be TRBD1 (5 bases). Germline V lookup: CDR1 SGDLS, CDR2 YYNGEE. The germline V and J ends were trimmed by 3 bases and 0 bases, with 12 bases remaining between them. The CDR3 is 15 residues long.

The chain employs TRBV6-5 and TRBJ2-1, with 10 nucleotides matching TRBD2. Losses at the gene ends were 8 bases for V and 6 bases for J; bases not matched to a gene: 10. From germline, CDR1 is MNHEY and CDR2 SVGAGI. CDR3 size: 15 residues. DNA for the CDR3: TGTGCCAGCGAACCTAGCGGGAGAGGGGCCAATGAGCAGTTCTTC. This sequence encodes CASEPSGRGANEQFF.

The CDR3 protein is CATQALNTEAFF. The DNA for the CDR3 is TGTGCCACCCAGGCCCTGAACACTGAAGCTTTCTTT. The V call is TRBV6-5, the J call TRBJ1-1, with D unclear. The CDR3 consists of 12 residues. V was pared by 10 bases and J by 0 bases, with 9 bases between. CDR1 is MNHEY and CDR2 is SVGAGI in the germline V gene.

This clone was seen only a few times. The rearrangement joins TRBV30 to TRBJ1-4, with D unresolved. V was pared by 1 base and J by 0 bases, with 12 bases between. The CDR3 totals 16 residues. The germline CDR1 and CDR2 sequences are GTSNPN and SVGIG (reference sequence). CDR3 DNA sequence: TGTGCCTGGAGTGGGCGGAGACTTGCAACTAATGAAAAACTGTTTTTT. Its translation: CAWSGRRLATNEKLFF.

The gene calls are TRBV6-6 and TRBJ2-7, with 9 positions matching TRBD1. Trimming removed 5 bases from V and 6 bases from J; junction bases left unmatched: 8. The germline CDR1 and CDR2 sequences are MNHNY and SVGAGI (reference sequence). CDR3 length: 14 residues. This CDR3 is CASSGPGQGSEQYF. The CDR3, as DNA: TGTGCCAGCAGTGGGCCGGGACAGGGCTCCGAGCAGTACTTC.

In DNA, the CDR3 is TGTGCCTGGAAGGTGCAGCGGGGCTACAATGAGCAGTTCTTC. It encodes CAWKVQRGYNEQFF. The rearrangement joins TRBV30 to TRBJ2-1, with 7 nucleotides matching TRBD2. The CDR3 is 14 residues long. Germline CDR1 and CDR2: GTSNPN and SVGIG (reference sequence). V gave up 4 bases and J gave up 3 bases; unmatched junction bases: 6.

The chain is built from TRBV19 and TRBJ2-3; TRBD1 agrees at 8 bases. V was pared by 5 bases and J by 7 bases, with 8 bases of the junction left unmatched. Germline lookup yields CDR1 LNHDA and CDR2 SQIVND (reference sequence). CDR3 length: 14 amino acids. The CDR3 DNA follows: TGTGCCAGTAGTGTACGGACAGGGAGCCATACGCAGTATTTT. It codes for CASSVRTGSHTQYF.

This chain connects TRBV30 to TRBJ1-1; maybe TRBD1 (5 bases). Trimming stripped 1 base from V and 0 bases from J, with 6 bases between. There are 13 residues in the CDR3. Germline values: CDR1 GTSNPN, CDR2 SVGIG (reference sequence). CDR3 in amino acids: CAWSGTMNTEAFF. The DNA for the CDR3 is TGTGCCTGGAGTGGGACAATGAACACTGAAGCTTTCTTT.

This chain joins TRBV7-2 and TRBJ1-5, with 9 bases aligning to TRBD1. The CDR3 consists of 16 residues. After removal of 5 bases from V and 1 base from J, the junction contained 6 bases not matched to a gene. Per the germline V gene, CDR1 is SGHTA and CDR2 is FQGNSA. Here the CDR3 DNA reads TGTGCCAGCAGCCCATCGACAGGGGGGAGCAATCAGCCCCAGCATTTT. Its protein product is CASSPSTGGSNQPQHF.

This clone was detected a few times. J is TRBJ2-1 and V is TRBV7-2; 11 nucleotides align to TRBD2. This CDR3 contains 16 residues. Germline V lookup: CDR1 SGHTA, CDR2 FQGNSA. V lost 1 base, J lost 4 bases, and 3 bases stayed unmatched. The CDR3 here is CASSLGGTSGYNEQFF. The DNA of the CDR3 is TGTGCCAGCAGCTTAGGAGGGACTAGCGGTTACAATGAGCAGTTCTTC. The whole variable domain, filled in from reference TRBV7-2 and TRBJ2-1, reads GAGVSQSPSNKVTEKGKDVELRCDPISGHTALYWYRQSLGQGLEFLIYFQGNSAPDKSGLPSDRFSAERTGGSVSTLTIQRTQQEDSAVYLCASSLGGTSGYNEQFFGPGTRLTVL.

This CDR3 is CAWRSSGANVLTF. In DNA, the CDR3 is TGTGCCTGGAGATCATCTGGGGCCAACGTCCTGACTTTC. V usage is TRBV30 and J usage is TRBJ2-6; unclear D gene. Germline V CDR1 and CDR2: GTSNPN, SVGIG (reference sequence). Trimming shortened V by 3 bases and J by 1 base, and 4 bases separated the two germline ends. CDR3 size: 13 residues.

The rearrangement uses TRBV3-1 (or the pseudogene TRBV3-2) and TRBJ2-5; TRBD2 is a possible D gene (6 bases). Germline V gives CDR1 LGHDT, CDR2 YNNKEL (reference sequence). There are 15 residues in the CDR3. The ends were cut back, 0 bases at V and 2 bases at J, with 10 bases in the middle. This CDR3 is CASSQEAGRQETQYF. The CDR3 nucleotides read TGTGCCAGCAGCCAAGAGGCGGGGAGGCAAGAGACCCAGTACTTC.

The chain couples TRBV3-1 (or the pseudogene TRBV3-2) to TRBJ1-4, with a possible D match to TRBD1 (6 bases). Germline CDR1 and CDR2: LGHDT and YNNKEL (reference sequence). V dropped 0 bases and J dropped 5 bases, with 10 bases sitting between them. The CDR3 is 15 residues long. DNA of the CDR3: TGTGCCAGCAGCCAAGATGGGGGCAGGAATGAAAAACTGTTTTTT. It yields the protein CASSQDGGRNEKLFF.

This clone was found a few times. The rearrangement joins TRBV9 to TRBJ1-1, with 7 positions matching TRBD1. Per germline, CDR1 SGDLS and CDR2 YYNGEE. J gave up 3 bases and V 4 bases, and 12 bases lay outside the gene matches. The CDR3 spans 16 residues. This CDR3 is CASSPARTGEYTEAFF. The CDR3 bases are TGTGCCAGCAGCCCAGCCAGGACAGGCGAATACACTGAAGCTTTCTTT.

The chain employs TRBV10-3 and TRBJ1-1, with TRBD1 as a possible D gene (5 bases). The CDR3 spans 14 residues. Trimming took 1 base from V and 4 from J, leaving 10 bases between them. The germline CDR1 and CDR2 sequences are ENHRY and SYGVKD. The CDR3 nucleotides read TGTGCCATCAGTGAGTTAGGGGCGAGCACTGAAGCTTTCTTT. Translating gives CAISELGASTEAFF.

The gene calls are TRBV7-8 and TRBJ2-5, with TRBD1 matching 11 bases. Per the germline V gene, CDR1 is SGHVS and CDR2 is FQNEAQ. The CDR3 has 15 amino acids. Trimming took 4 bases from V and 9 from J; bases not matched to a gene: 10. The CDR3 loop reads CASSYRDRGEEAQYF. In DNA, the CDR3 is TGTGCCAGCAGCTACCGGGACAGGGGGGAGGAGGCCCAGTACTTC.

The rearrangement links TRBV28 to TRBJ1-1; 8 nucleotides align to TRBD1. The V and J ends lost 3 bases and 4 bases, in that order; junction bases with no gene match: 7. Germline CDR1 MDHEN, CDR2 SYDVKM. The CDR3 runs 15 residues. CDR3 bases: TGTGCCAGCAGTTTCGTGGACAGGGTAGGCACTGAAGCTTTCTTT. It specifies CASSFVDRVGTEAFF. Full variable domain (missing parts from reference TRBV28 and TRBJ1-1): DVKVTQSSRYLVKRTGEKVFLECVQDMDHENMFWYRQDPGLGLRLIYFSYDVKMKEKGDIPEGYSVSREKKERFSLILESASTNQTSMYLCASSFVDRVGTEAFFGQGTRLTVV.